These 26 T cell receptor beta chains originate from one sample sequenced in a study of T cells in Graves' hyperthyroidism and ophthalmopathy. Regions amplified from RNA transcripts were the TCR beta CDR3 regions. TCR CDR3 underwent first-round RT-PCR with the HTBI primer set. TCRdb reprocessed the multiplex PCR reads via MiXCR and lists one record per CDR3 protein. This sample has approximately 720,000 distinct CDR3 sequences, with about 17% found just once. Sequencing was done on a sample of blood. These TCRs come from a woman between 45 and 65 years old with Graves' hyperthyroidism that later progressed to Graves' ophthalmopathy.

This clonotype occurred many times. The rearrangement links TRBV5-1 to TRBJ2-3, with D perhaps matching TRBD1 or TRBD2 (5 bases each). CDR3 length: 15 residues. CDR1 SGHRS and CDR2 YFSETQ come from the germline V gene. Trimming stripped 3 bases from V and 6 bases from J, with 17 bases between. CDR3 DNA: TGCGCCAGCAGCTACCCCAGGGACGGAGTGGATACGCAGTATTTT. Protein: CASSYPRDGVDTQYF.

Only a few counts were recorded for this clonotype. The chain carries TRBV7-3 and TRBJ1-1; 10 bases fit TRBD1. Losses at the gene ends were 5 bases for V and 1 base for J; bases not matched to a gene: 13. This CDR3 is built from 18 residues. CDR1 and CDR2 (germline): SGHTA, FQGTGA. The CDR3, as DNA: TGTGCCAGCAGCCCAAGCGGAGGGACAGGGGTTACGAACACTGAAGCTTTCTTT. Amino acids: CASSPSGGTGVTNTEAFF.

The sample holds many counts of this clonotype. The chain joins TRBV5-1 to TRBJ2-3, with D perhaps matching TRBD2 (6 bases). Trimming cost V 5 bases and J 0 bases, with 13 bases left between them. This CDR3 has 15 amino acids. Germline V CDR1 and CDR2: SGHRS, YFSETQ. CDR3 sequence reads: CASRREEGSTDTQYF. In nucleotides, the CDR3 is TGCGCCAGCAGAAGGGAGGAGGGAAGCACAGATACGCAGTATTTT.

This clonotype was seen repeatedly, ten times or more. The rearrangement links TRBV2 to TRBJ2-7; D unclear. Germline loops: CDR1 SNHLY, CDR2 FYNNEI. V was trimmed by 2 bases and J by 4 bases, leaving 6 bases between them. This CDR3 contains 12 residues. The CDR3 nucleotides are TGTGCCAGCAGTGAAACTACTTACGAGCAGTACTTC. It yields the protein CASSETTYEQYF. The full variable domain, rest sourced from reference TRBV2 and TRBJ2-7, is EPEVTQTPSHQVTQMGQEVILRCVPISNHLYFYWYRQILGQKVEFLVSFYNNEISEKSEIFDDQFSVERPDGSNFTLKIRSTKLEDSAMYFCASSETTYEQYFGPGTRLTVT.

This clonotype showed up many times. V usage is TRBV5-1 and J usage is TRBJ2-2, with TRBD2 matching 8 bases. Trimming took 2 bases from V and 0 from J; bases not matched to a gene: 3. In germline, CDR1 is SGHRS, CDR2 YFSETQ. The CDR3 sequence is 16 residues long. In nucleotides, the CDR3 is TGCGCCAGCAGCTTTTTGCGGGGGGCGAACACCGGGGAGCTGTTTTTT. Its protein is CASSFLRGANTGELFF.

As DNA, the CDR3 is TGTGCCTCGACGGCGGACACGGGGAACACCGGGGAGCTGTTTTTT. Its protein product is CASTADTGNTGELFF. V usage is TRBV19 and J usage is TRBJ2-2; perhaps TRBD1 as D (5 bases). Per germline, CDR1 LNHDA and CDR2 SQIVND (reference sequence). This CDR3 has 15 amino acids. The ends were cut back, 11 bases at V and 1 base at J, with 17 bases in the middle.

This clonotype showed up just a few times. The chain links TRBV20-1 to TRBJ1-1, with 8 bases fitting TRBD1. This CDR3 is 15 amino acids long. Trimming removed 0 bases from V and 0 bases from J; junction bases left unmatched: 3. Germline CDR1 is DFQATT and CDR2 is SNEGSKA (reference sequence). The CDR3 DNA reads as TGCAGTGCTAGAGATGAGACAGGGGTGAACACTGAAGCTTTCTTT. It encodes CSARDETGVNTEAFF.

This clonotype was recorded at least ten times. The chain couples TRBV20-1 to TRBJ1-2; tentatively, D is TRBD1 (6 bases). Germline loops: CDR1 DFQATT, CDR2 SNEGSKA (reference sequence). The ends were cut back, 5 bases at V and 8 bases at J, with 15 bases in the middle. This CDR3 is 12 amino acids long. Here the CDR3 DNA reads TGCAGTGCTTTACAGGGCGCGCGGGGCTACACCTTC. Protein product: CSALQGARGYTF.

This clonotype has a handful of counts. The chain is built from TRBV29-1 and TRBJ2-7; no definite D call. This CDR3 is built from 12 residues. The germline V gene encodes CDR1 SQVTM and CDR2 ANQGSEA. V was cut by 4 bases and J by 0 bases, with 7 bases left in between. CDR3 sequence (DNA): TGCAGCGTTGGGTTGAGCTCCTACGAGCAGTACTTC. Its protein is CSVGLSSYEQYF.

In its sample, this clonotype was seen many times. Here the CDR3 DNA reads TGTGCCAGCAGTTTATCTGGCGGGGGGCCAGGAGATACGCAGTATTTT. This codes for CASSLSGGGPGDTQYF. The gene calls are TRBV27 and TRBJ2-3; TRBD2 agrees at 8 bases. V gave up 0 bases and J gave up 5 bases; unmatched junction bases: 7. The germline V gene has CDR1 MNHEY and CDR2 SMNVEV (reference sequence). CDR3 length: 16 amino acids.

This clonotype was observed many times. The CDR3 DNA follows: TGCGCCAGCAGAACTAGCGGCTCCTACAATGAGCAGTTCTTC. The encoded protein is CASRTSGSYNEQFF. The rearrangement joins TRBV5-1 to TRBJ2-1; 8 bases are a match to TRBD2. The trim removed 5 bases at V and 0 bases at J, leaving 1 base unmatched. The CDR3 is 14 residues long. Per germline, CDR1 SGHRS and CDR2 YFSETQ. Full variable domain (outside the CDR3, taken from reference TRBV5-1 and TRBJ2-1): KAGVTQTPRYLIKTRGQQVTLSCSPISGHRSVSWYQQTPGQGLQFLFEYFSETQRNKGNFPGRFSGRQFSNSRSEMNVSTLELGDSALYLCASRTSGSYNEQFFGPGTRLTVL.

Comments on this clonotype: A read error is possible here, since a much larger clone lies one base away. V usage is TRBV27 and J usage is TRBJ1-2; D may be TRBD1 (5 bases). CDR1 and CDR2 (germline): MNHEY, SMNVEV (reference sequence). V shed 6 bases and J shed 8 bases, with 16 bases lying between them. This CDR3 has 13 residues. The CDR3 is CASRPRAGRGYTF. CDR3 nucleotide sequence: TGTGCCAGCAGACCCAGGGCAGGGCGCGGCTACACCTTC.

This clonotype has a single count. The V gene is TRBV6-2 or TRBV6-3, the J gene TRBJ2-2, with 11 bases fitting TRBD1. The CDR3 spans 14 residues. Germline CDR1 MNHEY, CDR2 SVGEGT. Losses at the gene ends were 6 bases for V and 7 bases for J; bases not matched to a gene: 4. The CDR3 DNA sequence: TGTGCCAGCAGGGACAGGGGGCGAGGCGGGGAGCTGTTTTTT. Its protein product is CASRDRGRGGELFF.

This clonotype was observed a handful of times. The rearrangement joins TRBV24-1 to TRBJ2-3; 8 bases map to TRBD2. Trimming cost V 7 bases and J 4 bases; bases outside gene matches: 12. From germline, CDR1 is KGHDR and CDR2 SFDVKD. This CDR3 is 16 amino acids long. CDR3: CATSPFPGGAADTQYF. CDR3 DNA: TGTGCCACCAGCCCTTTCCCGGGGGGGGCGGCAGATACGCAGTATTTT.

This clonotype was seen many times. V and J are TRBV5-8 and TRBJ1-4; D remains unclear. Per the germline V gene, CDR1 is SGHTS and CDR2 is YDEGEE. Trimming took 1 base from V and 4 from J, leaving 11 bases between them. The CDR3 is made up of 15 amino acids. The CDR3: CASSLRGRSNEKLFF. Written as DNA, the CDR3 is TGTGCCAGCAGCTTGAGAGGGCGGAGTAATGAAAAACTGTTTTTT.

The CDR3: CSVRQGAGYGYTF. CDR3 in DNA: TGCAGCGTTCGGCAGGGGGCTGGCTATGGCTACACCTTC. This chain connects TRBV29-1 to TRBJ1-2, with 8 bases lining up with TRBD1. CDR3 length equals 13 residues. From germline, CDR1 is SQVTM and CDR2 ANQGSEA. The junction had 6 bases not matched to a gene; V was cut back by 5 bases and J by 4 bases.

This clonotype was counted only a few times. The V gene is TRBV10-1, the J gene TRBJ1-1, with 10 bases fitting TRBD1. J gave up 5 bases and V 4 bases, and 7 bases lay outside the gene matches. The CDR3 sequence is 15 residues long. Per the germline V gene, CDR1 is WNHNN and CDR2 is SYGVQD (reference sequence). The CDR3: CASSGWTGGKTEAFF. CDR3 sequence (DNA): TGCGCCAGCAGTGGATGGACAGGGGGGAAAACTGAAGCTTTCTTT.

In its sample, this clonotype was seen many times. The chain joins TRBV6-1 to TRBJ2-1; D possibly corresponds to TRBD1 (6 bases). Germline CDR1 reads MNHNS; CDR2 reads SASEGT. This CDR3 has 15 residues. With 5 bases removed from V and 5 bases from J, the gap between germline ends came to 16 bases. CDR3 in amino acids: CASSLPRDIHNEQFF. In DNA form, the CDR3 reads TGTGCCAGCAGTCTTCCCCGGGACATTCACAATGAGCAGTTCTTC.

The J gene is TRBJ1-4, the V gene TRBV20-1; D is unclear. CDR1 and CDR2 from the germline V gene are DFQATT and SNEGSKA (reference sequence). This CDR3 has 12 residues. V was shortened by 5 bases and J by 1 base, with 5 bases between the two germline ends. In DNA form, the CDR3 reads TGCAGTGCTTCCCAAACTAATGAAAAACTGTTTTTT. Translating it yields CSASQTNEKLFF.

This clonotype has a single count. Here the CDR3 reads CASRRTGLSEAFF. The CDR3 nucleotides are TGTGCCAGCAGAAGGACAGGGTTGAGTGAAGCTTTCTTT. The V and J genes are TRBV6-1 and TRBJ1-1; TRBD1 agrees at 8 bases. The V segment lost 6 bases and the J segment 7 bases; nucleotides outside the gene matches: 7. The CDR3 is 13 residues long. CDR1 MNHNS and CDR2 SASEGT come from the germline V gene.

The chain joins TRBV12-3 or TRBV12-4 to TRBJ2-5; no firm D call. The V end was cut by 5 bases, the J end by 9 bases, with 19 bases between. The CDR3 consists of 14 residues. The CDR3 DNA reads as TGTGCCAGCAGTCCCCTTGGGGTCGTGAAGGCCCAGTACTTC. Translation gives CASSPLGVVKAQYF.

This clonotype was observed a handful of times. The J gene is TRBJ1-1, the V gene TRBV7-9, with a weak D call TRBD1 (6 bases). Trimming stripped 6 bases from V and 6 bases from J, with 17 bases between. The germline V gene encodes CDR1 SEHNR and CDR2 FQNEAQ (reference sequence). This CDR3 contains 14 residues. CDR3 amino acids: CASSPGDNVPEAFF. CDR3 DNA sequence: TGTGCCAGCAGTCCCGGGGACAACGTTCCTGAAGCTTTCTTT.

Remarks on this clonotype: This sequence may be a read error, since a much larger clone differs from it by one base. The chain is built from TRBV12-3 or TRBV12-4 and TRBJ2-1, with TRBD1 identical over 8 bases. The CDR3 loop spans 15 amino acids. J was trimmed by 5 bases and V by 6 bases; bases with no gene match: 9. CDR3 in DNA: TGTGCCAGCAGCCCGACAGGGGTTCGTGACAATGAGCAGTTCTTC. Translating it yields CASSPTGVRDNEQFF.

This clonotype appeared a few times. The chain links TRBV20-1 to TRBJ2-1, with 9 bases that match TRBD2. The length of the CDR3 is 16 residues. The junction had 6 bases not matched to a gene; V was cut back by 0 bases and J by 3 bases. The germline gives CDR1 DFQATT, CDR2 SNEGSKA (reference sequence). The CDR3 reads CSARDVAGVFYNEQFF. The CDR3 coding sequence is TGCAGTGCTAGAGACGTAGCGGGGGTATTCTACAATGAGCAGTTCTTC.

This clonotype was counted a few times. This rearrangement joins TRBV4-2 to TRBJ2-7; TRBD1 matches at 8 bases. This CDR3 is 16 amino acids long. Germline V CDR1 and CDR2: LGHNA, YNFKEQ. V trimming: 1 base; J trimming: 1 base; junction bases outside the gene matches: 6. CDR3 region: CASSQGDRGDSYEQYF. DNA for the CDR3: TGTGCCAGCAGCCAAGGTGACAGGGGCGATTCCTACGAGCAGTACTTC.

This chain connects TRBV6-1 to TRBJ2-5, with TRBD1 matching over 7 bases. The CDR3 is made up of 15 amino acids. The V segment lost 3 bases and the J segment 2 bases; nucleotides outside the gene matches: 6. CDR1 is MNHNS and CDR2 is SASEGT in the germline V gene. CDR3 residues: CASSEQPQGQETQYF. The CDR3 DNA follows: TGTGCCAGCAGTGAGCAGCCACAGGGGCAAGAGACCCAGTACTTC.